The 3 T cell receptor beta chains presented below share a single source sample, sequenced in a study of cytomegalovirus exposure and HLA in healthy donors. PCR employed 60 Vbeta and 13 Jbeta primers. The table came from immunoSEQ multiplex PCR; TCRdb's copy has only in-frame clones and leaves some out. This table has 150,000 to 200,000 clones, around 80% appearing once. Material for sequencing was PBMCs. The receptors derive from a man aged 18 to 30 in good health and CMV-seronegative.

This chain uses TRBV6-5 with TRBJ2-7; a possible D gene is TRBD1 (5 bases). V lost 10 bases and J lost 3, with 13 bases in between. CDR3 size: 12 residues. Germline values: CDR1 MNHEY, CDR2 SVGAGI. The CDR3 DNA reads TGTGCCACGTTGGACATAAGCTACGAGCAGTACTTC. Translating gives CATLDISYEQYF.

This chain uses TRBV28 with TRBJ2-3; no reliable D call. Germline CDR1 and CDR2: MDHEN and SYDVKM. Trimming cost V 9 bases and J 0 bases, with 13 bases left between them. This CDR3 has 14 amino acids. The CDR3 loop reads CASNSFASTDTQYF. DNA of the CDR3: TGTGCCAGTAACAGCTTTGCTAGCACAGATACGCAGTATTTT.

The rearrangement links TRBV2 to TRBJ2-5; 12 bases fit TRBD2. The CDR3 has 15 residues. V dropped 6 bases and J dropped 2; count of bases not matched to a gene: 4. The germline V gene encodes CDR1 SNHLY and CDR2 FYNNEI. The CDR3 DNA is TGTGCCAGCAGCGGACTAGCGGGGAGACAAGAGACCCAGTACTTC. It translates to CASSGLAGRQETQYF.